These T cell receptor beta chains were read from a single sample in a study of blood T cell repertoires in COVID-19. Generated by immunoSEQ multiplex PCR, the TCRdb table keeps only in-frame clones and is missing some. The sample yields 300,000 to 350,000 clones, around 90% seen once. The specimen was peripheral blood. The source of these receptors is a man younger than 35 with active or convalescent COVID-19. Both conserved end residues are part of each CDR3. D genes are given only for firm matches. Clone size appears in some rows only: once, few, many, or a class for an expanded clone.

j_call clone_size d_call v_call cdr3_nt cdr3_aa
TRBJ2-1 . TRBD2 TRBV7-2 TGTGCCAGCAGCTTAGTACTAGCGGGGGCCCTGGGTGAGCAGTTCTTC CASSLVLAGALGEQFF
TRBJ1-6 once . TRBV7-9 TGTGCCAGCAGCTTAAACAGTAATTCACCCCTCCACTTT CASSLNSNSPLHF
TRBJ1-1 once TRBD1 TRBV6-1 TGTGCCAGCAGTGACAGGGGGCTCACTGAAGCTTTCTTT CASSDRGLTEAFF
TRBJ1-5 few . TRBV28 TGTGCCAGCAGCTTTATGGGGGCAGCTGCCAGGCCCCAGCATTTT CASSFMGAAARPQHF
TRBJ2-3 . TRBD2 TRBV20-1 TGCAGTGCTTGGACTAGCTACACGCAGTATTTT CSAWTSYTQYF
TRBJ2-7 . TRBD2 TRBV28 TGTGCCAGCAGTTTGTCCGTAGCGGGAGACTACGAGCAGTACTTC CASSLSVAGDYEQYF
TRBJ2-5 . TRBD1 TRBV5-6 TGTGCCAGCAGCCCCAAACAGGGGGGAGAGACCCAGTACTTC CASSPKQGGETQYF
TRBJ2-2 . . TRBV7-9 TGTGCCAGCAGCCACCTACTAGCCACCGTCGCGGAGCTGTTTTTT CASSHLLATVAELFF
TRBJ1-2 . TRBD1 TRBV7-2 TGTGCCAGCAGCCTGGAGGGGGGCAGGGGGAGGTCTGGCTACACCTTC CASSLEGGRGRSGYTF
TRBJ1-1 . . TRBV10-1 TGCGCCAGCAGTGCTTACGGTTGGTCTGAAGCTTTCTTT CASSAYGWSEAFF
TRBJ1-1 . . TRBV5-1 TGCGCCAGCAGCTTGCCAGGAATGAACACTGAAGCTTTCTTT CASSLPGMNTEAFF
TRBJ2-3 few . TRBV15 TGTGCCACCAGCAGGAGACAGGCTACGCAGTATTTT CATSRRQATQYF
TRBJ1-2 . TRBD1 TRBV6-5 TGTGCCAGCAGCCGAGGGACAGACTATGGCTACACCTTC CASSRGTDYGYTF
TRBJ2-2 . . TRBV10-1 TGCGCCAGCAGCGGGGACACCGGGGAGCTGTTTTTT CASSGDTGELFF
TRBJ2-5 . . TRBV3-1/TRBV3-2 TGTGCCAGCAGTTACACCGGGTCCCAAGGGACCCAGTACTTC CASSYTGSQGTQYF
TRBJ1-1 . . TRBV28 TGTGCCAGCATAGATTCATACCGACCAGGCCCTGAAGCTTTCTTT CASIDSYRPGPEAFF
TRBJ2-3 . . TRBV2 TGTGCCAGCAGTGATTCCGGGGATACGCAGTATTTT CASSDSGDTQYF
TRBJ2-3 few . TRBV25-1 TGTGCCAGCAGCCAACAGGGTGGGCCAGATACGCAGTATTTT CASSQQGGPDTQYF
TRBJ2-2 . TRBD1 TRBV5-4 TGTGCCAGCAGCTTTGCACAGGGGGCCGGGGAGCTGTTTTTT CASSFAQGAGELFF
TRBJ2-1 . . TRBV27 TGTGCCAGCAGACCTAAGCGGAACTCCTACAATGAGCAGTTCTTC CASRPKRNSYNEQFF
TRBJ2-2 . . TRBV18 TGTGCCAGCTCACCACCATCCAGGGGAGGGACCGGGGAGCTGTTTTTT CASSPPSRGGTGELFF
TRBJ1-1 once . TRBV6-1 TGTGCCAGCAGTGAGTGGGGGGGTTTTAACACTGAAGCTTTCTTT CASSEWGGFNTEAFF
TRBJ1-2 . TRBD1 TRBV7-9 TGTGCCAGCAGCCCGCGACAGGGAAGTGGAGCTAACTATGGCTACACCTTC CASSPRQGSGANYGYTF
TRBJ1-3 . . TRBV12-5 TGTGCTAGTGGTTTGGACAGTCTCTCTGGAAACACCATATATTTT CASGLDSLSGNTIYF
TRBJ1-6 few . TRBV4-3 TGCGCCAGCAGCCAAGATTTAGGGGGCTATAATTCACCCCTCCACTTT CASSQDLGGYNSPLHF
TRBJ1-4 . . TRBV7-9 TGTGCCAGCAGCCCTATGGGCAGGGGTAGGCTGGAAAAACTGTTTTTT CASSPMGRGRLEKLFF
TRBJ1-2 few . TRBV7-9 TGTGCCAGCAGCTTAGGTGGCTGGAGGAATCATGGCTACACCTTC CASSLGGWRNHGYTF
TRBJ1-1 . . TRBV3-1/TRBV3-2 TGTGCCAGCAGCCCCGGGACGGGAGCTGAAGCTTTCTTT CASSPGTGAEAFF
TRBJ2-1 . TRBD2 TRBV5-5 TGTGCCAGCAGCCCAACTAGCGGGAGCACTGAGCAGTTCTTC CASSPTSGSTEQFF
TRBJ1-1 . TRBD1 TRBV7-6 TGTGCCAGCAGCTTAGCCCAGGGGGCGTATACTGAAGCTTTCTTT CASSLAQGAYTEAFF
TRBJ2-3 . TRBD2 TRBV5-5 TGTGCCAGCAGCCCATTAGCGGGAGGCACAGATACGCAGTATTTT CASSPLAGGTDTQYF
TRBJ2-2 . TRBD2 TRBV29-1 TGCAGCGTTGGGGCGGGGGTGAACACCGGGGAGCTGTTTTTT CSVGAGVNTGELFF
TRBJ1-5 . TRBD1 TRBV7-9 TGTGCCAGCAGCTTAGGCAGGGGGCTTCAGCCCCAGCATTTT CASSLGRGLQPQHF
TRBJ1-1 . . TRBV6-5 TGTGCCAGCAGCCCCTTAGGAAGGGGCACTGAAGCTTTCTTT CASSPLGRGTEAFF
TRBJ2-1 . . TRBV5-1 TGCGCCAGCAGGGACCGGGGAAATTACCATGAGCAGTTCTTC CASRDRGNYHEQFF
TRBJ2-1 few . TRBV6-5 TGTGCCAGCACCCAACCAAGGGGGGGCTACAATGAGCAGTTCTTC CASTQPRGGYNEQFF
TRBJ1-5 . TRBD1 TRBV2 TGTGCCAGCAATAGACAGGGGAGTCAGAATCAGCCCCAGCATTTT CASNRQGSQNQPQHF
TRBJ2-7 . . TRBV29-1 TGCAGCGTAGAGCAGGGCCCCTACGAGCAGTACTTC CSVEQGPYEQYF
TRBJ2-4 . . TRBV28 TGTGCCAGCAGTTTCAGGGTGGTCAAAAACATTCAGTACTTC CASSFRVVKNIQYF
TRBJ1-6 . TRBD1 TRBV6-2/TRBV6-3 TGTGCCAGCAGTTACCGGGACAGAGACCTTAGCTCCTATAATTCACCCCTCCACTTT CASSYRDRDLSSYNSPLHF
TRBJ2-2 few . TRBV15 TGTGCCACCAGCCCGCTCAGGACGAACACCGGGGAGCTGTTTTTT CATSPLRTNTGELFF